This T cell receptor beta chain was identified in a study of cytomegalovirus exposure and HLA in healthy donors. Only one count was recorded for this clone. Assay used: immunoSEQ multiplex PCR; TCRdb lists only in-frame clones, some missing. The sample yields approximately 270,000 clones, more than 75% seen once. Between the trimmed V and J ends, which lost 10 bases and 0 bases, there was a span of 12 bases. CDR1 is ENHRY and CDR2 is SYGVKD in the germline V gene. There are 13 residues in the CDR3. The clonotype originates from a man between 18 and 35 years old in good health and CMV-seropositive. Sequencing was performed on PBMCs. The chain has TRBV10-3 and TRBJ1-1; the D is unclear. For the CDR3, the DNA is TGTGCCACTATACCTATGTTGAACACTGAAGCTTTCTTT. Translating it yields CATIPMLNTEAFF.